The rows below give T cell receptor beta chains drawn from one sample of a study of vaccination and CD4 T cells after COVID-19. Each CDR3 protein gets one entry after TCRdb re-called the PCR reads with MiXCR. The profile shows 15,000 to 25,000 distinct CDR3 sequences, around half of them singletons. These receptors' antigens are unknown. Sample: CD4+ T cells from blood, cultured in vitro, taken after SARS-CoV-2 vaccination. These receptors all stem from a human donor who had recovered from COVID-19. CDR3s include the opening cysteine and the closing phenylalanine or tryptophan. A D gene is named only where the DNA matches it firmly. The size field is filled for only some rows; it gives once, few, many or a size class.

len	v_gene	j_gene	abundance	d_gene	CDR3nt	CDR3aa
13	TRBV6-5	TRBJ1-5	few	-	TGTGCCAGCAGTTACTCAGTACATCAGCCCCAGCATTTT	CASSYSVHQPQHF
13	TRBV7-8	TRBJ1-2	-	-	TGTGCCAGCACACGGGCGCCTAACTATGGCTACACCTTC	CASTRAPNYGYTF
16	TRBV6-2/TRBV6-3	TRBJ2-7	-	TRBD1	TGTGCCAGCAGCGACCCTGGACAGGGCAACTCCTACGAGCAGTACTTC	CASSDPGQGNSYEQYF
13	TRBV5-5	TRBJ2-5	-	-	TGTGCCAGCAGCTGGGCAGGGGATGAGACCCAGTACTTC	CASSWAGDETQYF
16	TRBV20-1	TRBJ1-5	once	-	TGCAGTGCTACTCTACCCGGGACACCTCTCCTTCGTCCCCAGCATTTT	CSATLPGTPLLRPQHF
14	TRBV11-3	TRBJ1-1	-	-	TGTGCCAGCAGCCCCCAGGGACGGGACACTGAAGCTTTCTTT	CASSPQGRDTEAFF
13	TRBV27	TRBJ2-3	-	-	TGTGCCAGCAGTTCGGACAGTGGAGATACGCAGTATTTT	CASSSDSGDTQYF
14	TRBV20-1	TRBJ2-1	-	-	TGCAGTGCTAGTTTGGAACTAGCAGGAGGTAGGAGGTTCTTC	CSASLELAGGRRFF
16	TRBV27	TRBJ1-5	few	-	TGTGCCAGCAGTCTTCGGGGAGGGAGAGGCAATCAGCCCCAGCATTTT	CASSLRGGRGNQPQHF
15	TRBV6-5	TRBJ1-1	-	-	TGTGCCAGCAGTTATTTCGGGGGCATGAACACTGAAGCTTTCTTT	CASSYFGGMNTEAFF
16	TRBV15	TRBJ2-3	-	-	TGTGCCACCAGCAGGCCAAGCGGTGCTAGCACAGATACGCAGTATTTT	CATSRPSGASTDTQYF
14	TRBV6-1	TRBJ1-6	-	TRBD1	TGTGCCAGCAGCACTACAGGGGAGGGATCACCCCTCCACTTT	CASSTTGEGSPLHF
13	TRBV20-1	TRBJ2-1	-	-	TGCAGTGCTGGAACGGGGGGCGTCAATGAGCAGTTCTTC	CSAGTGGVNEQFF
15	TRBV15	TRBJ2-5	-	-	TGTGCCACCAGCAGAGGCCTTCGGACAGAAGAGACCCAGTACTTC	CATSRGLRTEETQYF
15	TRBV19	TRBJ1-5	-	-	TGTGCCAGTAGTACGCCGGGCCTTAGCAATCAGCCCCAGCATTTT	CASSTPGLSNQPQHF
18	TRBV7-8	TRBJ2-2	-	TRBD2	TGTGCCAGCAGCCTTACGCCGCGGGGGGTACTGAACACCGGGGAGCTGTTTTTT	CASSLTPRGVLNTGELFF
14	TRBV11-3	TRBJ2-5	-	-	TGTGCCAGCAGCTTAGGCGGACAGCGGGAGACCCAGTACTTC	CASSLGGQRETQYF
15	TRBV7-2	TRBJ2-7	once	TRBD2	TGTGCCAGCAGCCCCCAGACTAGCGATCCGTACGAGCAGTACTTC	CASSPQTSDPYEQYF
16	TRBV10-2	TRBJ2-3	few	TRBD2	TGCGCCAGCAGCCCCTCTAGCGGGGGCTTAACAGATACGCAGTATTTT	CASSPSSGGLTDTQYF
15	TRBV15	TRBJ2-3	-	TRBD2	TGTGCCACCGCAATTGGCGGGAGGGTTGAAGATACGCAGTATTTT	CATAIGGRVEDTQYF
14	TRBV20-1	TRBJ2-3	-	-	TGCAGTGCTAGATCGACGGTTAGCACAGATACGCAGTATTTT	CSARSTVSTDTQYF
12	TRBV25-1	TRBJ2-7	-	TRBD1	TGTGCCAGCTCCGGGACAGTCTACGAGCAGTACTTC	CASSGTVYEQYF
14	TRBV7-2	TRBJ1-2	-	-	TGTGCCAGCAGCCCCAGCTACGGAAACTATGGCTACACCTTC	CASSPSYGNYGYTF
12	TRBV20-1	TRBJ2-1	-	-	TGCAGTGCTAGGGCTACTTGGCATGAGCAGTTCTTC	CSARATWHEQFF
15	TRBV6-2/TRBV6-3	TRBJ1-1	-	TRBD1	TGTGCCAGCAGAGTACAGGGGGCTGTTAACACTGAAGCTTTCTTT	CASRVQGAVNTEAFF
15	TRBV20-1	TRBJ1-5	-	-	TGCAGTGCACCAAAAGCGGGGTATAGCAATCAGCCCCAGCATTTT	CSAPKAGYSNQPQHF
14	TRBV6-2/TRBV6-3	TRBJ2-7	-	TRBD2	TGTGCCAGCAGTAACAGCGGGAGGGCCTACGAGCAGTACTTC	CASSNSGRAYEQYF
14	TRBV20-1	TRBJ1-5	few	-	TGCAGTGCCAAATCGGGAGCCCCCAATCAGCCCCAGCATTTT	CSAKSGAPNQPQHF
15	TRBV7-2	TRBJ2-7	-	TRBD1	TGTGCCAGCAGCTTAAAGGGACAGGGCTCCCACGAGCAGTACTTC	CASSLKGQGSHEQYF
12	TRBV7-9	TRBJ1-1	-	-	TGTGCCAGCAGCCAGGGGAACACTGAAGCTTTCTTT	CASSQGNTEAFF
16	TRBV20-1	TRBJ1-4	-	-	TGCAGTGCTAGCCCCGGGACCGCGAGACCCAATGAAAAACTGTTTTTT	CSASPGTARPNEKLFF
17	TRBV7-8	TRBJ2-7	few	-	TGTGCCAGCAGCAACGTCAACCCAGGGGCGCCGGACTACGAGCAGTACTTC	CASSNVNPGAPDYEQYF
14	TRBV19	TRBJ1-1	-	-	TGTGCCAGTAGTATTGACACTATGAACACTGAAGCTTTCTTT	CASSIDTMNTEAFF
11	TRBV20-1	TRBJ2-7	few	-	TGCAGTGCTCTACATAGAGACGAGCAGTACTTC	CSALHRDEQYF
20	TRBV27	TRBJ1-5	few	TRBD1	TGTGCCAGCAGTTTAAGGGTTCCCGACAGGGGGATAGCTGGGAGTCAGCCCCAGCATTTT	CASSLRVPDRGIAGSQPQHF
15	TRBV7-8	TRBJ1-6	few	-	TGTGCCAGCAGCCGGGGCGGGACAAGGAATTCACCCCTCCACTTT	CASSRGGTRNSPLHF
15	TRBV10-1	TRBJ2-3	-	TRBD2	TGCGCCAGCAGTGTGACTAGCGGGAAAACGGGAACGCAGTATTTT	CASSVTSGKTGTQYF
16	TRBV6-2/TRBV6-3	TRBJ1-5	-	-	TGTGCCAGCAGTTACGGCGGGGGGCGAAGCAATCAGCCCCAGCATTTT	CASSYGGGRSNQPQHF
11	TRBV20-1	TRBJ1-2	few	-	TGCAGTGCGAGTAGCGGGGCCGGCTACACCTTC	CSASSGAGYTF
14	TRBV7-2	TRBJ2-7	once	TRBD2	TGTGCCAGCAGCTGGGGTCGGGGGGCCTACGAGCAGTACTTC	CASSWGRGAYEQYF
17	TRBV20-1	TRBJ2-5	-	TRBD1	TGCAGTGCTAGAGTTTTTTTTGGGACAGCCCGAGCCGAGACCCAGTACTTC	CSARVFFGTARAETQYF
18	TRBV20-1	TRBJ2-7	-	-	TGCAGTGCTAGATTGTGGTTATTGGGAGTAGGGAGCACCTACGAGCAGTACTTC	CSARLWLLGVGSTYEQYF
15	TRBV20-1	TRBJ2-3	few	TRBD1	TGCAGTGCTAGAGACCCGACAGGGCCGGCAGATACGCAGTATTTT	CSARDPTGPADTQYF
13	TRBV25-1	TRBJ1-2	few	-	TGTGCCAGCAGCTTAGGGCAGCCCTATGGCTACACCTTC	CASSLGQPYGYTF
14	TRBV7-2	TRBJ1-1	-	-	TGTGCCAGCAGCTTAACGGGAGTGAACACTGAAGCTTTCTTT	CASSLTGVNTEAFF
13	TRBV7-2	TRBJ2-2	-	-	TGTGCCAGCAGCCCCCAGAACACCGGGGAGCTGTTTTTT	CASSPQNTGELFF